The present T cell receptor beta chain was sequenced within a study of cytomegalovirus exposure and HLA in healthy donors. The V gene's germline CDR1 is SGHNT and CDR2 YYREEE (reference sequence). The CDR3 length is 16 residues. Trimming removed 4 bases from V and 0 bases from J, with 16 bases in between. In regard to this clone: No antigen is known for it.

Overall study findings and caveats: Later work found that TCR association rates differed between HLA loci; DRB1 had the most and HLA-C the fewest. By a later analysis, the bulk of CMV-associated TCR beta chains appeared HLA-restricted. The study found most TCR sequences rare, yet found some public TCRs in many donors. A list of roughly 160 TCR beta chains associated with cytomegalovirus was given.

The PCR used 60 Vbeta and 13 Jbeta primers. Using immunoSEQ multiplex PCR, the repertoire was profiled, and TCRdb retains in-frame clones only, with some absent. The top ten hold around 1.2% of the sample, which has roughly 170,000 clones, around 80% seen once. The material sequenced was PBMCs. The receptor comes from a girl aged 2 to 9 in good health and CMV-seropositive. V usage is TRBV5-4 and J usage is TRBJ1-2; D is uncertain. The CDR3 DNA follows: TGTGCCAGCAGCCCAGAGGGTGGCAGAACTAACTATGGCTACACCTTC. This sequence encodes CASSPEGGRTNYGYTF.